A single sample is the source of the 12 T cell receptor beta chains below, sequenced in a study of T-cell reconstitution after alpha-beta-depleted transplantation in children. The library targeted TCRbeta and was prepared with unique molecular identifiers. Via MiXCR, TCRdb re-called the PCR reads, giving one row per CDR3 protein. The sample has approximately 510,000 distinct CDR3 sequences; about a sixth are singletons. Specimen: PBMCs from the stem cell graft donor, collected from the stem cell graft. These receptors were taken from a human donor who donated a stem cell graft to a child with acute lymphoblastic leukemia.

The genes are TRBV2 and TRBJ2-1; TRBD2 matches 8 bases. V dropped 6 bases and J dropped 2; count of bases not matched to a gene: 3. The germline V gene has CDR1 SNHLY and CDR2 FYNNEI. CDR3 length: 14 residues. The CDR3 spells CASSERGPYNEQFF. Written as DNA, the CDR3 is TGTGCCAGCAGCGAGCGGGGGCCCTACAATGAGCAGTTCTTC.

The chain has TRBV5-1 and TRBJ2-3; D possibly corresponds to TRBD2 (5 bases). This CDR3 comprises 17 residues. Trimming removed 6 bases from V and 0 bases from J, with 20 bases in between. The germline V gene encodes CDR1 SGHRS and CDR2 YFSETQ. The CDR3 sequence is CASTFRASRSSTDTQYF. In DNA form, the CDR3 reads TGCGCCAGCACCTTTCGGGCTAGCCGATCTAGCACAGATACGCAGTATTTT.

This clonotype was detected a few times. The V call is TRBV6-5, the J call TRBJ2-1, with D possibly TRBD2 on 6 matching bases. The CDR3 extends over 15 amino acids. Germline V CDR1 and CDR2: MNHEY, SVGAGI. V lost 2 bases and J 6 bases, leaving 14 bases between the germline ends. The CDR3 sequence is CASSYPSGDPNEQFF. CDR3 in DNA: TGTGCCAGCAGTTACCCCTCGGGAGACCCCAATGAGCAGTTCTTC.

This clonotype was detected only a few times. The gene calls are TRBV12-3 or TRBV12-4 and TRBJ2-2; D uncertain. V lost 7 bases and J lost 9, with 12 bases in between. The CDR3 runs 12 residues. CDR3 in DNA: TGTGCCAGCAACCGCGAGAGGAGGGAGCTGTTTTTT. It encodes CASNRERRELFF.

Details on this clonotype: Sequence at one end of the junction differs from germline and may be a read error. The chain employs TRBV6-2 or TRBV6-3 and TRBJ2-1, with TRBD2 identical over 13 bases. This CDR3 is 18 amino acids long. Germline CDR1 MNHEY, CDR2 SVGEGT. CDR3 nucleotide sequence: TGTGCCAGCAGTTACTCCGGACTAGCGGGGGACCGTTACAATGTGCAGTTCTTC. Translation gives CASSYSGLAGDRYNVQFF.

This clonotype was seen only a few times. The chain carries TRBV29-1 and TRBJ2-7; D not resolved. The germline CDR1 and CDR2 sequences are SQVTM and ANQGSEA. Trimming left V 3 bases short and J 3 bases short, with 9 bases between. The CDR3 sequence is 12 residues long. The CDR3 DNA sequence: TGCAGCGTTGAGGGGTCGTACTACGAGCAGTACTTC. Translated, it gives CSVEGSYYEQYF.

This clonotype was recorded at least ten times. The chain has TRBV5-1 and TRBJ1-1; perhaps TRBD1 as D (5 bases). The CDR3 has 13 residues. Germline CDR1 reads SGHRS; CDR2 reads YFSETQ. The ends were cut back, 7 bases at V and 1 base at J, with 11 bases in the middle. Written as DNA, the CDR3 is TGCGCCAGCCGGACGGGGGAGAACACTGAAGCTTTCTTT. Its translation is CASRTGENTEAFF. Supplemented by reference TRBV5-1 and TRBJ1-1, the full variable domain reads KAGVTQTPRYLIKTRGQQVTLSCSPISGHRSVSWYQQTPGQGLQFLFEYFSETQRNKGNFPGRFSGRQFSNSRSEMNVSTLELGDSALYLCASRTGENTEAFFGQGTRLTVV.

The chain joins TRBV6-5 to TRBJ2-1, with 9 bases identical to TRBD2. CDR3 size: 16 residues. The V and J ends lost 2 bases and 8 bases, in that order; junction bases with no gene match: 10. Germline V lookup: CDR1 MNHEY, CDR2 SVGAGI. Here the CDR3 reads CASSYRASGTGDEQFF. DNA for the CDR3: TGTGCCAGCAGTTACAGGGCTAGCGGGACCGGGGATGAGCAGTTCTTC.

V usage is TRBV3-1 and J usage is TRBJ2-3; D unresolved. The V and J ends lost 4 bases and 1 base respectively, with 9 bases between them. Germline V gene data show CDR1 as LGHDT and CDR2 as YNNKEL (reference sequence). This CDR3 is 14 amino acids long. The CDR3 loop reads CASSPASRTDTQYF. The CDR3 nucleotides are TGTGCCAGCAGCCCAGCGTCGCGCACAGATACGCAGTATTTT.

This clonotype was seen more than once but under ten times. J is TRBJ2-3 and V is TRBV9; 10 nucleotides line up with TRBD2. This CDR3 has 16 residues. Germline trimming cut 3 bases from V and 2 bases from J; bases unmatched to any gene: 6. Germline CDR1 SGDLS, CDR2 YYNGEE. This chain's CDR3 is CASSGGLAEITDTQYF. DNA for the CDR3: TGTGCCAGCAGCGGCGGACTAGCGGAGATCACAGATACGCAGTATTTT.

The rearrangement uses TRBV3-1 and TRBJ2-4; D uncertain. Germline CDR1 reads LGHDT; CDR2 reads YNNKEL (reference sequence). The CDR3 loop spans 14 amino acids. Trimming pared 8 bases from V and 2 bases from J, leaving 13 bases between. CDR3 protein: CASGNRATKNIQYF. The CDR3 bases are TGTGCCAGCGGCAACAGAGCTACCAAAAACATTCAGTACTTC.

V is TRBV19 and J is TRBJ1-5, with unresolved D. The V end was cut by 7 bases, the J end by 2 bases, with 15 bases between. This CDR3 is built from 15 residues. The V gene's germline CDR1 is LNHDA and CDR2 SQIVND (reference sequence). The CDR3 bases are TGTGCCAGTAAGAATCATGAGGGTGGCAATCAGCCCCAGCATTTT. It is translated as CASKNHEGGNQPQHF. Combining the CDR3 with reference TRBV19 and TRBJ1-5 gives the whole variable domain DGGITQSPKYLFRKEGQNVTLSCEQNLNHDAMYWYRQDPGQGLRLIYYSQIVNDFQKGDIAEGYSVSREKKESFPLTVTSAQKNPTAFYLCASKNHEGGNQPQHFGDGTRLSIL.